The 21 T cell receptor beta chains presented below share a single source sample, sequenced in a study of blood T cell repertoires in COVID-19. Sequencing used immunoSEQ multiplex PCR; TCRdb keeps in-frame clones, though not all of them. The sample consists of roughly 170,000 clones, approximately 80% of them appearing once. Specimen: PBMCs or T cells enriched from blood (not recorded which). These receptors were obtained from a man between 50 and 59 years old who had recovered from COVID-19.

This sequence joins TRBV7-9 and TRBJ2-5; 9 positions agree with TRBD2. Losses at the gene ends were 3 bases for V and 1 base for J; bases not matched to a gene: 0. CDR3 length equals 14 residues. The germline CDR1 and CDR2 sequences are SEHNR and FQNEAQ (reference sequence). The CDR3 bases are TGTGCCAGCAGCTTGGGACTAGCCCAAGAGACCCAGTACTTC. Translated, it gives CASSLGLAQETQYF. Looking up the rest from reference TRBV7-9 and TRBJ2-5 gives the full variable domain: DTGVSQNPRHKITKRGQNVTFRCDPISEHNRLYWYRQTLGQGPEFLTYFQNEAQLEKSRLLSDRFSAERPKGSFSTLEIQRTEQGDSAMYLCASSLGLAQETQYFGPGTRLLVL.

This sequence joins TRBV4-1 and TRBJ2-1; D unresolved. The V gene lost 2 bases and the J gene lost 4 bases, with 15 bases spanning the gap. Germline V gives CDR1 MGHRA, CDR2 YSYEKL. CDR3 size: 16 residues. CDR3 loop: CASSQSTRGPYNEQFF. In nucleotides, the CDR3 is TGCGCCAGCAGCCAATCGACGCGAGGCCCTTACAATGAGCAGTTCTTC.

The rearrangement uses TRBV28 and TRBJ2-1, with TRBD2 matching over 13 bases. In germline, CDR1 is MDHEN, CDR2 SYDVKM. V lost 5 bases, J lost 5 bases, and 3 bases stayed unmatched. The CDR3 has 15 amino acids. CDR3 in amino acids: CASSEGLAGNNEQFF. The CDR3 nucleotides read TGTGCCAGCAGTGAGGGACTAGCGGGAAACAATGAGCAGTTCTTC.

This chain links TRBV7-2 with TRBJ1-4; weak D call: TRBD1 (5 bases). CDR1 is SGHTA and CDR2 is FQGNSA in the germline V gene. The CDR3 totals 13 residues. V was pared by 11 bases and J by 7 bases, with 17 bases between. CDR3: CASAGTKSEKLFF. Here the CDR3 DNA reads TGTGCCTCGGCCGGGACTAAAAGTGAAAAACTGTTTTTT. The full variable domain, with the rest looked up from reference TRBV7-2 and TRBJ1-4, is GAGVSQSPSNKVTEKGKDVELRCDPISGHTALYWYRQSLGQGLEFLIYFQGNSAPDKSGLPSDRFSAERTGGSVSTLTIQRTQQEDSAVYLCASAGTKSEKLFFGSGTQLSVL.

Here the CDR3 DNA reads TGCGCCAGCAGTCAAGTTTGTCGCGCGGGGGGCCAATTACACGGGGAGCTGTTTTTT. It translates to CASSQVCRAGGQLHGELFF. This chain links TRBV23-1 with TRBJ2-2; TRBD2 aligns across 8 bases. TRBV23-1 is noted as an ORF with a role that remains uncertain. This CDR3 has 19 residues. The V gene end was trimmed by 2 bases and the J gene end by 7 bases; junction bases not matched to a gene: 18.

The rearrangement uses TRBV5-1 and TRBJ1-2, with a tentative D call TRBD1 (6 bases). Germline CDR1 and CDR2: SGHRS and YFSETQ. The CDR3 length is 15 residues. Trimming cost V 2 bases and J 6 bases, with 17 bases left between them. The CDR3 sequence: CASSFRSGGFDGYTF. CDR3 DNA sequence: TGCGCCAGCAGCTTTAGGTCTGGGGGCTTTGATGGCTACACCTTC.

The rearrangement links TRBV5-1 to TRBJ1-2; TRBD1 aligns across 9 bases. The CDR3 runs to 15 residues. V lost 2 bases and J lost 4; bases outside the gene matches: 6. CDR1 is SGHRS, CDR2 YFSETQ, per germline. DNA of the CDR3: TGCGCCAGCAGCTTAGGACAGGGGACTAGCTATGGCTACACCTTC. Translating gives CASSLGQGTSYGYTF. Filled out from reference TRBV5-1 and TRBJ1-2, the complete variable domain reads KAGVTQTPRYLIKTRGQQVTLSCSPISGHRSVSWYQQTPGQGLQFLFEYFSETQRNKGNFPGRFSGRQFSNSRSEMNVSTLELGDSALYLCASSLGQGTSYGYTFGSGTRLTVV.

This clone has just one count. The V and J genes are TRBV9 and TRBJ2-5; TRBD2 aligns across 7 bases. The CDR3 has 16 amino acids. Germline assignment: CDR1 SGDLS and CDR2 YYNGEE. Losses at the gene ends were 1 base for V and 0 bases for J; bases not matched to a gene: 6. CDR3 bases: TGTGCCAGCAGCGTATTTCCGCTAGCGGACCAAGAGACCCAGTACTTC. Its protein product is CASSVFPLADQETQYF.

V and J are TRBV2 and TRBJ1-1; TRBD1 might be the D (6 bases). Per the germline V gene, CDR1 is SNHLY and CDR2 is FYNNEI. This CDR3 is 16 amino acids long. The V end was cut by 6 bases, the J end by 4 bases, with 21 bases between. The CDR3: CASSRGLGGPLTEAFF. Written as DNA, the CDR3 is TGTGCCAGCAGCCGAGGGTTAGGGGGACCCCTCACTGAAGCTTTCTTT. The whole variable domain, remainder taken from reference TRBV2 and TRBJ1-1, is EPEVTQTPSHQVTQMGQEVILRCVPISNHLYFYWYRQILGQKVEFLVSFYNNEISEKSEIFDDQFSVERPDGSNFTLKIRSTKLEDSAMYFCASSRGLGGPLTEAFFGQGTRLTVV.

The chain is built from TRBV18 and TRBJ2-7; possible D gene TRBD1, 6 bases. This CDR3 comprises 12 residues. CDR1 and CDR2 (germline): KGHSH, LQKENI. Between the trimmed V and J ends, which lost 3 bases and 5 bases, there was a span of 8 bases. CDR3 sequence (DNA): TGTGCCAGCTCACCGACAGGTCACGAGCAGTACTTC. Translation gives CASSPTGHEQYF.

In this sample, this clone turned up a few times. The gene calls are TRBV2 and TRBJ1-2, with D uncertain. V dropped 2 bases and J dropped 2 bases, with 3 bases sitting between them. CDR3 length: 12 residues. Germline CDR1 is SNHLY and CDR2 is FYNNEI. CDR3: CASSERNYGYTF. The DNA for the CDR3 is TGTGCCAGCAGTGAACGGAACTATGGCTACACCTTC.

This clone appeared once. V is TRBV9 and J is TRBJ1-2; possibly TRBD1 for D (5 bases). CDR3 size: 13 residues. Trimming stripped 1 base from V and 2 bases from J, with 6 bases between. Germline loops: CDR1 SGDLS, CDR2 YYNGEE. The CDR3 reads CASSVQGNYGYTF. The CDR3 DNA follows: TGTGCCAGCAGCGTACAGGGAAACTATGGCTACACCTTC.

The CDR3 spells CASSLTGYTEAFF. CDR3 sequence (DNA): TGCGCCAGCAGCTTGACAGGTTACACTGAAGCTTTCTTT. The chain employs TRBV5-1 and TRBJ1-1, with D perhaps matching TRBD1 (5 bases). This CDR3 spans 13 amino acids. Between the trimmed V and J ends, which lost 1 base and 3 bases, there was a span of 7 bases. CDR1 SGHRS and CDR2 YFSETQ come from the germline V gene.

J is TRBJ1-1 and V is TRBV18; no clear D. This CDR3 has 14 amino acids. Trimming took off 2 bases at V and 1 base at J, with 8 bases between the two ends. Germline assignment: CDR1 KGHSH and CDR2 LQKENI. The CDR3 coding sequence is TGTGCCAGCTCACCAGGTCTAGGGAACACTGAAGCTTTCTTT. This gives the protein CASSPGLGNTEAFF.

This chain joins TRBV3-1 (or the pseudogene TRBV3-2) and TRBJ1-1; perhaps TRBD1 as D (6 bases). The V gene's germline CDR1 is LGHDT and CDR2 YNNKEL (reference sequence). With 9 bases removed from V and 5 bases from J, the gap between germline ends came to 13 bases. CDR3 length: 12 amino acids. CDR3 sequence reads: CASEGGGTEAFF. DNA of the CDR3: TGTGCCAGTGAAGGGGGAGGGACTGAAGCTTTCTTT.

The chain employs TRBV25-1 and TRBJ2-3; 8 nucleotides agree with TRBD1. Germline V CDR1 and CDR2: MGHDK, SYGVNS. The CDR3 is made up of 18 amino acids. J was trimmed by 1 base and V by 1 base; bases with no gene match: 10. The CDR3 here is CASSESAGTGGRTDTQYF. The CDR3, as DNA: TGTGCCAGCAGTGAATCGGCCGGGACAGGAGGTCGCACAGATACGCAGTATTTT.

V usage is TRBV28 and J usage is TRBJ1-3; D is undetermined. Germline loops: CDR1 MDHEN, CDR2 SYDVKM. The CDR3 runs 14 residues. V shed 3 bases and J shed 4 bases, with 10 bases lying between them. The CDR3 is CASSFYRAGNTIYF. In DNA, the CDR3 is TGTGCCAGCAGTTTCTATCGAGCCGGAAACACCATATATTTT.

The V call is TRBV4-2, the J call TRBJ2-2, with 7 bases fitting TRBD1. CDR1 and CDR2 (germline): LGHNA, YNFKEQ. With V trimmed by 0 bases and J by 6 bases, 7 bases remained unmatched. The CDR3 has 16 residues. CDR3 coding DNA: TGTGCCAGCAGCCAAGATACAGGGGCACAACCCGGGGAGCTGTTTTTT. This gives the protein CASSQDTGAQPGELFF.

This clone has just a few counts. This chain joins TRBV19 and TRBJ1-1; 9 bases are a match to TRBD1. This CDR3 spans 15 amino acids. Looked up from germline, CDR1 is LNHDA and CDR2 is SQIVND (reference sequence). After removal of 6 bases from V and 2 bases from J, the junction contained 7 bases not matched to a gene. CDR3 in DNA: TGTGCCAGTAGGCCTTGGGACAGGGAAAACACTGAAGCTTTCTTT. Amino acids: CASRPWDRENTEAFF.

As to this clone: No DNA is shown, since the ends of the CDR3 on it are uncertain; the CDR3 is the one TCRdb lists. The J gene is TRBJ2-1, the V gene TRBV11-3; the tabulated D call, TRBD1, remains unverified against the DNA. The CDR3 has 17 residues if both end residues are counted. CDR1 is SGHNT, CDR2 YENEEA, per germline. CDR3 residues: CASSLFGQGLGNNEQFF.

CDR3 residues: CASSLRRGGYPEQFF. The CDR3 nucleotides read TGTGCCAGCAGTTTAAGGAGGGGGGGCTACCCTGAGCAGTTCTTC. This rearrangement joins TRBV27 to TRBJ2-1, with D perhaps matching TRBD2 (7 bases). V lost 2 bases and J lost 9, with 17 bases in between. Germline lookup yields CDR1 MNHEY and CDR2 SMNVEV (reference sequence). CDR3 length: 15 residues.